These T cell receptor beta chains were read from a single sample in a study of shared clonotypes between healthy human individuals. Some clones are missing from TCRdb's copy, which holds only in-frame ones; the method was immunoSEQ multiplex PCR. Of 2 million to 2.5 million clones listed, around 93% are singletons. The sample was naive CD4+ T cells from PBMCs. Source of these receptors: a man younger than 35 in good health. Some clones in this sample may be carry-over from other donors' samples. CDR3s include the opening cysteine and the closing phenylalanine or tryptophan. D genes are given only for firm matches. For some rows the clone size is stated as once, few or many, or as a class when expanded; others skip it.

j_gene: TRBJ2-5; len: 16; v_gene: TRBV6-5; d_gene: -; abundance: -; CDR3aa: CASSYSIIGLRETQYF; CDR3nt: TGTGCCAGCAGTTACTCGATCATCGGCCTGAGAGAGACCCAGTACTTC
j_gene: TRBJ1-1; len: 12; v_gene: TRBV19; d_gene: -; abundance: -; CDR3aa: CASKDSSIEAFF; CDR3nt: TGTGCCAGTAAAGACAGTTCGATTGAAGCTTTCTTT
j_gene: TRBJ2-5; len: 13; v_gene: TRBV28; d_gene: TRBD1; abundance: -; CDR3aa: CASSLQGMETQYF; CDR3nt: TGTGCCAGCAGCTTACAGGGGATGGAGACCCAGTACTTC
j_gene: TRBJ2-3; len: 13; v_gene: TRBV29-1; d_gene: -; abundance: -; CDR3aa: CSVEGRFTDTQYF; CDR3nt: TGCAGCGTTGAAGGCCGGTTCACAGATACGCAGTATTTT
j_gene: TRBJ2-5; len: 15; v_gene: TRBV27; d_gene: -; abundance: -; CDR3aa: CASSSYRDPGVTQYF; CDR3nt: TGTGCCAGCAGTTCGTACCGGGACCCAGGGGTGACCCAGTACTTC
j_gene: TRBJ1-1; len: 16; v_gene: TRBV7-3; d_gene: -; abundance: -; CDR3aa: CASSSHAGTVGTEAFF; CDR3nt: TGTGCCAGCAGCTCCCACGCGGGGACCGTGGGCACTGAAGCTTTCTTT
j_gene: TRBJ2-7; len: 15; v_gene: TRBV14; d_gene: -; abundance: -; CDR3aa: CASSQDPTPRYEQYF; CDR3nt: TGTGCCAGCAGCCAAGATCCAACACCCCGCTACGAGCAGTACTTC
j_gene: TRBJ1-1; len: 14; v_gene: TRBV30; d_gene: -; abundance: few; CDR3aa: CAWRGDQLGTEAFF; CDR3nt: TGTGCCTGGAGAGGGGACCAGTTAGGGACTGAAGCTTTCTTT
j_gene: TRBJ1-2; len: 11; v_gene: TRBV2; d_gene: -; abundance: -; CDR3aa: CASTANYGYTF; CDR3nt: TGTGCCAGCACAGCTAACTATGGCTACACCTTC
j_gene: TRBJ2-1; len: 16; v_gene: TRBV27; d_gene: TRBD2; abundance: once; CDR3aa: CASSHGTSGPWGEQFF; CDR3nt: TGTGCCAGCAGTCACGGGACTAGCGGCCCTTGGGGCGAGCAGTTCTTC
j_gene: TRBJ2-1; len: 16; v_gene: TRBV28; d_gene: -; abundance: -; CDR3aa: CASSFAGIGLWNEQFF; CDR3nt: TGTGCCAGCAGTTTCGCGGGAATAGGGTTGTGGAATGAGCAGTTCTTC
j_gene: TRBJ1-2; len: 12; v_gene: TRBV28; d_gene: TRBD1; abundance: -; CDR3aa: CASSTGGFGYTF; CDR3nt: TGTGCCAGCAGTACAGGGGGTTTTGGCTACACCTTC
j_gene: TRBJ1-2; len: 13; v_gene: TRBV28; d_gene: -; abundance: -; CDR3aa: CASSSTALPGYTF; CDR3nt: TGTGCCAGCAGTTCGACAGCTCTGCCTGGCTACACCTTC
j_gene: TRBJ1-2; len: 15; v_gene: TRBV10-2; d_gene: -; abundance: -; CDR3aa: CASSDLAPTGYGYTF; CDR3nt: TGCGCCAGCAGTGACCTTGCTCCAACGGGCTATGGCTACACCTTC
j_gene: TRBJ2-1; len: 13; v_gene: TRBV15; d_gene: TRBD2; abundance: -; CDR3aa: CATGREGYNEQFF; CDR3nt: TGTGCCACCGGCCGGGAGGGCTACAATGAGCAGTTCTTC
j_gene: TRBJ2-1; len: 13; v_gene: TRBV14; d_gene: -; abundance: -; CDR3aa: CASSQDWQGQQFF; CDR3nt: TGTGCCAGCAGCCAAGATTGGCAGGGGCAGCAGTTCTTC
j_gene: TRBJ2-6; len: 18; v_gene: TRBV2; d_gene: -; abundance: -; CDR3aa: CASPGSAGTTSGANVLTF; CDR3nt: TGTGCCAGCCCTGGTAGCGCAGGGACAACCTCTGGGGCCAACGTCCTGACTTTC
j_gene: TRBJ2-1; len: 13; v_gene: TRBV11-2; d_gene: -; abundance: -; CDR3aa: CASSLAGAGEQFF; CDR3nt: TGTGCCAGCAGCTTAGCGGGGGCGGGTGAGCAGTTCTTC
j_gene: TRBJ2-1; len: 15; v_gene: TRBV18; d_gene: TRBD2; abundance: -; CDR3aa: CASSPLGAGTNEQFF; CDR3nt: TGTGCCAGCTCACCTCTTGGAGCGGGAACTAATGAGCAGTTCTTC
j_gene: TRBJ2-2; len: 15; v_gene: TRBV10-2; d_gene: TRBD1; abundance: -; CDR3aa: CASRGDQGATGELFF; CDR3nt: TGCGCCAGCAGGGGGGATCAGGGGGCGACCGGGGAGCTGTTTTTT
j_gene: TRBJ2-1; len: 23; v_gene: TRBV21-1; d_gene: -; abundance: once; CDR3aa: CASSKGLRRGLFDLGGLYNEQFF; CDR3nt: TGTGCCAGCAGCAAAGGGCTAAGAAGAGGGCTATTTGATCTCGGGGGCCTCTACAATGAGCAGTTCTTC
j_gene: TRBJ1-1; len: 16; v_gene: TRBV5-1; d_gene: -; abundance: -; CDR3aa: CASSLVRVRMNTEAFF; CDR3nt: TGCGCCAGCAGCTTGGTACGGGTCCGGATGAACACTGAAGCTTTCTTT
j_gene: TRBJ2-3; len: 15; v_gene: TRBV7-9; d_gene: -; abundance: -; CDR3aa: CASSFWLGTTDTQYF; CDR3nt: TGTGCCAGCAGCTTCTGGCTTGGAACCACAGATACGCAGTATTTT
j_gene: TRBJ2-5; len: 15; v_gene: TRBV2; d_gene: -; abundance: -; CDR3aa: CASSAVRGPQETQYF; CDR3nt: TGTGCCAGCAGTGCGGTTCGTGGCCCCCAAGAGACCCAGTACTTC
j_gene: TRBJ2-2; len: 17; v_gene: TRBV10-3; d_gene: -; abundance: -; CDR3aa: CAISESKFKGNTGELFF; CDR3nt: TGTGCCATCAGTGAGTCGAAATTCAAGGGGAACACCGGGGAGCTGTTTTTT
j_gene: TRBJ1-1; len: 14; v_gene: TRBV5-1; d_gene: -; abundance: -; CDR3aa: CASSLVPGGAEAFF; CDR3nt: TGCGCCAGCAGCTTGGTACCTGGAGGGGCTGAAGCTTTCTTT
j_gene: TRBJ2-2; len: 13; v_gene: TRBV5-1; d_gene: -; abundance: -; CDR3aa: CASSLALTGELFF; CDR3nt: TGCGCCAGCAGCTTGGCCCTCACCGGGGAGCTGTTTTTT
j_gene: TRBJ1-2; len: 13; v_gene: TRBV7-8; d_gene: -; abundance: -; CDR3aa: CASSLRVDYGYTF; CDR3nt: TGTGCCAGCAGCCTCAGGGTCGACTATGGCTACACCTTC
j_gene: TRBJ1-5; len: 12; v_gene: TRBV10-3; d_gene: -; abundance: -; CDR3aa: CAISDSNQPQHF; CDR3nt: TGTGCCATCTCAGATAGCAATCAGCCCCAGCATTTT
j_gene: TRBJ2-3; len: 17; v_gene: TRBV9; d_gene: -; abundance: -; CDR3aa: CASSVGLRGLSTDTQYF; CDR3nt: TGTGCCAGCAGCGTAGGTCTTAGAGGGCTGAGCACAGATACGCAGTATTTT
j_gene: TRBJ2-7; len: 13; v_gene: TRBV27; d_gene: -; abundance: -; CDR3aa: CASSRQKPYEQYF; CDR3nt: TGTGCCAGCAGTCGACAGAAGCCATACGAGCAGTACTTC
j_gene: TRBJ1-4; len: 13; v_gene: TRBV4-1; d_gene: TRBD1; abundance: -; CDR3aa: CASSMTGGRKLFF; CDR3nt: TGCGCCAGCAGCATGACAGGGGGAAGAAAACTGTTTTTT
j_gene: TRBJ2-1; len: 16; v_gene: TRBV27; d_gene: -; abundance: -; CDR3aa: CASSLAGRLWGSEQFF; CDR3nt: TGTGCCAGCAGTTTAGCGGGACGTCTTTGGGGCAGTGAGCAGTTCTTC
j_gene: TRBJ2-3; len: 16; v_gene: TRBV4-1; d_gene: -; abundance: -; CDR3aa: CASSQNRVTARDTQYF; CDR3nt: TGCGCCAGCAGCCAAAACAGGGTTACGGCGCGAGATACGCAGTATTTT
j_gene: TRBJ1-2; len: 13; v_gene: TRBV28; d_gene: -; abundance: -; CDR3aa: CASSFRAGYGYTF; CDR3nt: TGTGCCAGCAGTTTCCGGGCCGGCTATGGCTACACCTTC
j_gene: TRBJ2-1; len: 14; v_gene: TRBV12-5; d_gene: TRBD2; abundance: -; CDR3aa: CASGFSSSGGQQFF; CDR3nt: TGTGCTAGTGGTTTCTCATCTAGCGGAGGACAGCAGTTCTTC
j_gene: TRBJ2-1; len: 12; v_gene: TRBV28; d_gene: -; abundance: -; CDR3aa: CASSFTRSGQFF; CDR3nt: TGTGCCAGCAGTTTCACTAGGTCAGGACAGTTCTTC
j_gene: TRBJ1-5; len: 15; v_gene: TRBV7-2; d_gene: -; abundance: -; CDR3aa: CASSLAAVLHQPQHF; CDR3nt: TGTGCCAGCAGCTTAGCGGCGGTTCTACATCAGCCCCAGCATTTT
j_gene: TRBJ2-2; len: 17; v_gene: TRBV4-1; d_gene: TRBD2; abundance: -; CDR3aa: CASSQDLRLASTGELFF; CDR3nt: TGCGCCAGCAGCCAAGATTTAAGACTAGCCTCAACCGGGGAGCTGTTTTTT
j_gene: TRBJ2-1; len: 13; v_gene: TRBV30; d_gene: -; abundance: -; CDR3aa: CAWSGDSYNEQFF; CDR3nt: TGTGCCTGGAGCGGCGACAGTTACAATGAGCAGTTCTTC
j_gene: TRBJ1-3; len: 16; v_gene: TRBV5-6; d_gene: -; abundance: -; CDR3aa: CASSLVGRSSGNTIYF; CDR3nt: TGTGCCAGCAGCTTGGTGGGCAGGAGCTCTGGAAACACCATATATTTT
j_gene: TRBJ2-2; len: 16; v_gene: TRBV5-6; d_gene: TRBD2; abundance: -; CDR3aa: CASSFRLAGHTGELFF; CDR3nt: TGTGCCAGCAGCTTTCGGCTAGCGGGACACACCGGGGAGCTGTTTTTT
j_gene: TRBJ1-5; len: 15; v_gene: TRBV18; d_gene: TRBD1; abundance: once; CDR3aa: CASSWGQGSNQPQHF; CDR3nt: TGTGCCAGCTCATGGGGACAGGGGTCCAATCAGCCCCAGCATTTT
j_gene: TRBJ2-2; len: 14; v_gene: TRBV18; d_gene: -; abundance: -; CDR3aa: CASSLKAPPGELFF; CDR3nt: TGTGCCAGCTCACTAAAGGCCCCTCCCGGGGAGCTGTTTTTT
j_gene: TRBJ2-1; len: 13; v_gene: TRBV7-2; d_gene: -; abundance: once; CDR3aa: CASSFGGKVEQFF; CDR3nt: TGTGCCAGCAGCTTCGGGGGCAAAGTTGAGCAGTTCTTC
j_gene: TRBJ2-7; len: 12; v_gene: TRBV5-8; d_gene: -; abundance: -; CDR3aa: CASSRRGYEQYF; CDR3nt: TGTGCCAGCAGCCGCAGGGGCTACGAGCAGTACTTC
j_gene: TRBJ2-1; len: 16; v_gene: TRBV5-4; d_gene: TRBD2; abundance: -; CDR3aa: CASSFGRTSGYNEQFF; CDR3nt: TGTGCCAGCAGCTTCGGACGGACTAGCGGCTACAATGAGCAGTTCTTC